This paragraph reports one T cell receptor beta chain. The antigen remains undetermined. The V and J ends lost 1 base and 9 bases respectively, with 17 bases between them. CDR3 length equals 16 residues. The source of the sample is a study of shared clonotypes between healthy human individuals. Broader study findings: Estimated richness was generally greater in naive than memory subsets.

Assay runs were performed at deep level. Here immunoSEQ multiplex PCR was the method, and the copy in TCRdb shows in-frame clones only, minus some. The sample lists 2.3 million or so clones, approximately 95% seen once, with under 0.45% in the top ten. The chain recombines TRBV5-3 with TRBJ1-6, with D uncertain. TRBV5-3 falls under the ORF class, with uncertain function. The specimen was naive CD4+ T cells from PBMCs. Subset reported: CD45RA+ positively selected. The source of this sequence is a young man in good health. Some clones in this sample may be carry-over from other donors' samples. The CDR3 is CARSLPRGGGCSPLHF. Here the CDR3 DNA reads TGTGCCAGAAGCTTGCCACGGGGAGGTGGGTGTTCACCCCTCCACTTT.